This TCR beta chain is drawn from a study of Graves' ophthalmopathy and Graves' hyperthyroidism. V was cut by 1 base and J by 4 bases, with 9 bases left in between. Germline V gene lookup returns CDR1 SGHKS and CDR2 YYEKEE (reference sequence). The CDR3 length is 13 residues. The authors used Ficoll-Paque density gradient centrifugation to separate PBMCs. The input was approximately 10 ml of fresh peripheral blood. This clonotype was counted between two and nine times. From RNA, the CDR3 regions of TCR beta chains were amplified and sequenced. First-round RT-PCR with HTBI primers preceded a second-round multiplex PCR. A single record per CDR3 protein comes from TCRdb applying MiXCR to the multiplex PCR reads. The repertoire holds some 750,000 distinct CDR3 sequences, with 40% as singletons.

This sequence joins TRBV5-5 and TRBJ2-7, with unresolved D. The TCR sequence derives from an adult man with Graves' ophthalmopathy. Sequenced: peripheral blood. The CDR3 DNA reads as TGTGCCAGCAGCTTGCCCCTCAAATACGAGCAGTACTTC. This translates into CASSLPLKYEQYF.